Below are 26 T cell receptor beta chains sequenced from a single sample in a study of control samples from healthy donors and cancer patients. Clones were read by immunoSEQ multiplex PCR, and TCRdb kept only the in-frame ones, dropping some. The sample lists 100,000 to 120,000 clones; approximately 88% were seen once. The sequenced sample consisted of PBMCs. These receptors all come from a woman between 55 and 75 years old with lung cancer.

The chain is built from TRBV7-8 and TRBJ2-3; D gene unclear. The CDR3 extends over 13 amino acids. Trimming cost V 8 bases and J 3 bases, with 12 bases left between them. Germline V gene sequence: CDR1 SGHVS, CDR2 FQNEAQ. The CDR3 sequence: CASRSTATDTQYF. The CDR3 nucleotides are TGTGCCAGCCGCTCGACTGCTACAGATACGCAGTATTTT.

V and J are TRBV7-9 and TRBJ2-7; D is uncertain. The germline CDR1 and CDR2 sequences are SEHNR and FQNEAQ (reference sequence). V was pared by 1 base and J by 6 bases, with 4 bases between. CDR3 length: 11 residues. Written as DNA, the CDR3 is TGTGCCAGCAGCTTAGAGTCCGAGCAGTACTTC. It translates to CASSLESEQYF.

V usage is TRBV29-1 and J usage is TRBJ2-3, with a weak D call TRBD2 (6 bases). In germline, CDR1 is SQVTM, CDR2 ANQGSEA. The CDR3 runs 17 residues. V was trimmed by 6 bases and J by 0 bases, leaving 22 bases between them. CDR3 DNA sequence: TGCAGCGTCCAAGAGGGAAATAGCGGAACTAGCACAGATACGCAGTATTTT. Translated, it gives CSVQEGNSGTSTDTQYF.

This chain uses TRBV10-3 with TRBJ1-2, with D possibly being TRBD1 (6 bases). The CDR3 consists of 14 residues. The germline V gene has CDR1 ENHRY and CDR2 SYGVKD. V was trimmed by 5 bases and J by 1 base, leaving 11 bases between them. This CDR3 is CAISLQGNNYGYTF. Here the CDR3 DNA reads TGTGCCATCAGTCTACAGGGTAATAACTATGGCTACACCTTC.

The J gene is TRBJ1-4, the V gene TRBV9, with TRBD1 as a possible D gene (6 bases). V was trimmed by 4 bases and J by 5 bases, leaving 15 bases between them. The CDR3 spans 15 residues. The V gene's germline CDR1 is SGDLS and CDR2 YYNGEE. In DNA form, the CDR3 reads TGTGCCAGCAGCCCCCCCGGGGGCCCGAATGAAAAACTGTTTTTT. It codes for CASSPPGGPNEKLFF.

The chain uses TRBV19 and TRBJ2-1; tentatively, D is TRBD2 (5 bases). V lost 7 bases and J lost 3, with 13 bases in between. Germline V gene lookup returns CDR1 LNHDA and CDR2 SQIVND (reference sequence). This CDR3 spans 14 amino acids. Written as DNA, the CDR3 is TGTGCCAGTACCCGGGATCCCGACTACAATGAGCAGTTCTTC. Translating it yields CASTRDPDYNEQFF.

The genes are TRBV24-1 and TRBJ2-2; D not resolved. Between the trimmed V and J ends, which lost 7 bases and 0 bases, there was a span of 8 bases. CDR1 KGHDR and CDR2 SFDVKD come from the germline V gene. The CDR3 runs 14 residues. CDR3 DNA: TGTGCCACCAGCGAAGCAGCGAACACCGGGGAGCTGTTTTTT. It codes for CATSEAANTGELFF.

J is TRBJ1-5 and V is TRBV4-2; 9 nucleotides line up with TRBD1. The V segment lost 2 bases and the J segment 4 bases; nucleotides outside the gene matches: 3. The germline gives CDR1 LGHNA, CDR2 YNFKEQ. The CDR3 covers 15 residues. CDR3 in DNA: TGTGCCAGCAGCCAACAGGGGACAGGGAATCAGCCCCAGCATTTT. Its translation is CASSQQGTGNQPQHF.

The rearrangement links TRBV9 to TRBJ1-5; possible D gene TRBD1, 5 bases. V was shortened by 4 bases and J by 4 bases, with 15 bases between the two germline ends. The germline V gene has CDR1 SGDLS and CDR2 YYNGEE. The CDR3 extends over 15 amino acids. DNA of the CDR3: TGTGCCAGCAGCACCACACCGGGGGAGAATCAGCCCCAGCATTTT. Translated: CASSTTPGENQPQHF.

The genes are TRBV25-1 and TRBJ2-5; D uncertain. V dropped 4 bases and J dropped 1 base, with 7 bases sitting between them. This CDR3 spans 13 amino acids. Germline CDR1 is MGHDK and CDR2 is SYGVNS. This CDR3 is CASSGVPQETQYF. The CDR3, as DNA: TGTGCCAGCAGTGGGGTTCCCCAAGAGACCCAGTACTTC.

The chain carries TRBV6-6 and TRBJ2-7; unclear D gene. This CDR3 has 13 residues. V lost 3 bases to trimming and J lost 1 base, with 7 bases between them. Germline CDR1 reads MNHNY; CDR2 reads SVGAGI (reference sequence). The CDR3, as DNA: TGTGCCAGCAGTTATGGTGAGTCCTACGAGCAGTACTTC. Translated, it gives CASSYGESYEQYF.

This chain connects TRBV4-1 to TRBJ2-6, with D possibly TRBD1 on 6 matching bases. The CDR3 spans 15 residues. Trimming took off 3 bases at V and 3 bases at J, with 9 bases between the two ends. Per germline, CDR1 MGHRA and CDR2 YSYEKL. The CDR3 nucleotides read TGCGCCAGCAGCCACTCAGGGGATGGGGCCAACGTCCTGACTTTC. The encoded protein is CASSHSGDGANVLTF.

The rearrangement uses TRBV3-1 (or the pseudogene TRBV3-2) and TRBJ1-4, with D possibly being TRBD1 (6 bases). CDR3 length: 16 residues. V lost 4 bases to trimming and J lost 4 bases, with 16 bases between them. CDR1 is LGHDT, CDR2 YNNKEL, per germline (reference sequence). Written as DNA, the CDR3 is TGTGCCAGCAGCCCAGGGGCGGCGAGTTTTAATGAAAAACTGTTTTTT. It encodes CASSPGAASFNEKLFF.

The chain is built from TRBV19 and TRBJ1-2; D may be TRBD1 (6 bases). Trimming took off 3 bases at V and 5 bases at J, with 13 bases between the two ends. Germline CDR1 reads LNHDA; CDR2 reads SQIVND (reference sequence). The CDR3 covers 14 residues. As DNA, the CDR3 is TGTGCCAGTAGTATTATAGACAGGAATTATGGCTACACCTTC. Residues: CASSIIDRNYGYTF.

This clone has more than one count but fewer than ten. This chain uses TRBV7-2 with TRBJ2-5; no definite D call. The CDR3 is 14 amino acids. The germline CDR1 and CDR2 sequences are SGHTA and FQGNSA. The V gene lost 3 bases and the J gene lost 2 bases, with 10 bases spanning the gap. The CDR3 here is CASSFPGLQETQYF. CDR3 sequence (DNA): TGTGCCAGCAGCTTCCCGGGCCTACAAGAGACCCAGTACTTC.

V usage is TRBV19 and J usage is TRBJ1-1, with TRBD1 as a possible D gene (5 bases). The CDR3 loop spans 13 amino acids. Germline CDR1 LNHDA, CDR2 SQIVND (reference sequence). The V and J ends lost 5 bases and 0 bases respectively, with 7 bases between them. CDR3 amino acids: CASSSGLNTEAFF. In nucleotides, the CDR3 is TGTGCCAGTAGTTCAGGGCTGAACACTGAAGCTTTCTTT.

DNA for the CDR3: TGTGCCAGCAGCTCGGGGACAGGGATCTATGGCTACACCTTC. It is translated as CASSSGTGIYGYTF. This sequence joins TRBV7-9 and TRBJ1-2, with 9 bases identical to TRBD1. Trimming took 4 bases from V and 4 from J; bases not matched to a gene: 4. CDR3 length: 14 amino acids. Germline loops: CDR1 SEHNR, CDR2 FQNEAQ (reference sequence).

The V and J genes are TRBV4-2 and TRBJ2-1; 10 nucleotides align to TRBD2. CDR1 and CDR2 (germline): LGHNA, YNFKEQ. This CDR3 is 15 amino acids long. V lost 2 bases to trimming and J lost 7 bases; unmatched junction nucleotides: 5. CDR3 amino acids: CASSQLAGDLNEQFF. CDR3 DNA sequence: TGTGCCAGCAGCCAACTAGCGGGAGACCTAAATGAGCAGTTCTTC.

This chain connects TRBV19 to TRBJ1-5; TRBD1 matches at 10 bases. The CDR3 is 15 amino acids. Germline CDR1 reads LNHDA; CDR2 reads SQIVND (reference sequence). V was pared by 5 bases and J by 6 bases, with 7 bases of the junction left unmatched. DNA for the CDR3: TGTGCCAGTAGTTCCGGGACAGGGGCGTCTCAGCCCCAGCATTTT. Its translation: CASSSGTGASQPQHF.

This clone has just one count. This same CDR3 is encoded by further DNA sequences in the sample. The chain has TRBV3-1 (or the pseudogene TRBV3-2) and TRBJ1-1; D gene ambiguous. The CDR3 length is 12 residues. V was clipped by 6 bases and J by 4 bases, with 9 bases between them. CDR1 and CDR2 from the germline V gene are LGHDT and YNNKEL (reference sequence). The CDR3, as DNA: TGTGCCAGCAGTCTCGGACGCACTGAAGCTTTCTTT. Protein sequence: CASSLGRTEAFF.

This clone was detected only a few times. V gene TRBV5-4 combines with J gene TRBJ2-1; D is possibly TRBD2 (6 bases). Germline lookup yields CDR1 SGHNT and CDR2 YYREEE (reference sequence). The CDR3 totals 15 residues. The germline V and J ends were trimmed by 1 base and 1 base, with 9 bases remaining between them. The CDR3 sequence: CASSLFGGSYNEQFF. CDR3 bases: TGTGCCAGCAGCTTGTTTGGGGGGTCCTACAATGAGCAGTTCTTC. The variable domain in full, completed from reference TRBV5-4 and TRBJ2-1, reads ETGVTQSPTHLIKTRGQQVTLRCSSQSGHNTVSWYQQALGQGPQFIFQYYREEENGRGNFPPRFSGLQFPNYSSELNVNALELDDSALYLCASSLFGGSYNEQFFGPGTRLTVL.

The chain combines TRBV5-1 with TRBJ1-2, with a possible D match to TRBD1 (5 bases). Trimming shortened V by 0 bases and J by 8 bases, and 23 bases separated the two germline ends. The CDR3 extends over 17 amino acids. The V gene's germline CDR1 is SGHRS and CDR2 YFSETQ. The CDR3, as DNA: TGCGCCAGCAGCTTGGAGCCAGCGGGGCAGAGCCTTGGGGGCTACACCTTC. It is translated as CASSLEPAGQSLGGYTF.

The V and J genes are TRBV7-2 and TRBJ1-6; D possibly corresponds to TRBD1 (5 bases). Germline CDR1 SGHTA, CDR2 FQGNSA. The CDR3 is 13 amino acids. For the CDR3, the DNA is TGTGCGGTACGATTTGGGACCAATTCACCCCTCCACTTT. This gives the protein CAVRFGTNSPLHF.

The chain is built from TRBV18 and TRBJ1-1; unclear D gene. CDR3 length: 11 residues. The V end was cut by 6 bases, the J end by 11 bases, with 13 bases between. Germline V gives CDR1 KGHSH, CDR2 LQKENI. CDR3 DNA sequence: TGTGCCAGCTCGGGCTCTACGGACGCTTTCTTT. Its translation is CASSGSTDAFF.

The chain links TRBV3-1 (or the pseudogene TRBV3-2) to TRBJ2-7; 7 nucleotides agree with TRBD2. Germline V gives CDR1 LGHDT, CDR2 YNNKEL (reference sequence). Losses at the gene ends were 4 bases for V and 2 bases for J; bases not matched to a gene: 2. The CDR3 consists of 13 residues. The CDR3 nucleotides are TGTGCCAGCAGCCGCGGACTAGCCTACGAGCAGTACTTC. This codes for CASSRGLAYEQYF.

This clone was seen once. The V call is TRBV7-6, the J call TRBJ2-3, with a weak D call TRBD2 (6 bases). CDR3 size: 16 residues. The V gene's germline CDR1 is SGHVS and CDR2 FNYEAQ. V shed 6 bases and J shed 0 bases, with 16 bases lying between them. The CDR3 coding sequence is TGTGCCAGCAGAGGAAGGCGGGGACCTAGCACAGATACGCAGTATTTT. This translates into CASRGRRGPSTDTQYF.